This entry describes one TCR beta chain. CDR1 and CDR2 from the germline V gene are LGHDT and YNNKEL (reference sequence). CDR3 length equals 17 residues. V was clipped by 4 bases and J by 1 base; unmatched bases: 4. The data were produced by immunoSEQ multiplex PCR, yet TCRdb's version contains in-frame clones alone and is incomplete. Of around 290,000 clones listed, around 86% are singletons. Enrollees, about 18 to 89 years old, lived in fewer than 25 US areas. Symptom resolution, clearance, or two negative PCRs marked donors in Cohort 3 as recovered. The data stem from a study of blood T cell repertoires in COVID-19.

The TCR originated in a woman between 35 and 50 years old who had recovered from COVID-19. J is TRBJ2-2 and V is TRBV3-1 (or the pseudogene TRBV3-2); TRBD2 agrees at 12 bases. Sequenced input: PBMCs or T cells enriched from blood (not recorded which). CDR3 bases: TGTGCCAGCAGCCGCCCGGGACTAGCGGGGAACACCGGGGAGCTGTTTTTT. Protein sequence: CASSRPGLAGNTGELFF.